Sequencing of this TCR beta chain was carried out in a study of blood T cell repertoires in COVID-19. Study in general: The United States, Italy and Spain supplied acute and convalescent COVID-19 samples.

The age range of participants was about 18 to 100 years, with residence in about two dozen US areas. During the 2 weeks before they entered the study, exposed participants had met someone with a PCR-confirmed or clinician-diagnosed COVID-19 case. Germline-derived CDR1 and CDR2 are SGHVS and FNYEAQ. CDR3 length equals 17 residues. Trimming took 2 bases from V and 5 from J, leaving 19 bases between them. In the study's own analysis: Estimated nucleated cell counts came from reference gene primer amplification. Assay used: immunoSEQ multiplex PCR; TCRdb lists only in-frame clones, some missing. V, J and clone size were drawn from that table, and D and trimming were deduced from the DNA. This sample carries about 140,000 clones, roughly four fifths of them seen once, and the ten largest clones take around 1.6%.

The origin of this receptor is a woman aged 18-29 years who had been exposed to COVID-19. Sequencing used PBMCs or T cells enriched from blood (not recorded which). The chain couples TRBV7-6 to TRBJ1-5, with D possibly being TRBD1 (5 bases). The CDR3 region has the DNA TGTGCCAGCAGCTTACATCCAGGCTTTCGGGACTATCAGCCCCAGCATTTT. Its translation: CASSLHPGFRDYQPQHF.